These T cell receptor beta chains were read from a single sample in a study of T cell responses to AZD1222 COVID-19 vaccine. This table comes from immunoSEQ multiplex PCR, and its TCRdb copy is limited to in-frame clones, with some not included. The sample yields around 180,000 clones, about nine tenths seen once. The material was peripheral blood, obtained on day 0 of AZD1222 vaccination. These receptors were taken from an adult in good health. Each CDR3 is given with its conserved first and last residue. The D gene is left open where the match is weak. Some rows mark clone size as missing; the rest say once, few, many or name a class of expanded clone.

v_call	j_call	clone_size	d_call	cdr3_aa
TRBV10-3	TRBJ2-2	.	TRBD1	CAITSDRTNTGELFF
TRBV6-4	TRBJ2-2	.	.	CASSPGVGGELFF
TRBV27	TRBJ1-2	.	.	CATSPAGSSYGYTF
TRBV27	TRBJ1-2	once	TRBD1	CASSLTGQGYGYTF
TRBV27	TRBJ1-6	.	TRBD1	CATWDRASSPLHF
TRBV28	TRBJ2-5	.	TRBD1	CASSVAGGSFGETQYF
TRBV29-1	TRBJ2-6	.	.	CSVEGYGNVLTF
TRBV5-1	TRBJ2-1	.	TRBD2	CASSVPGLGVVNEQFF
TRBV24-1	TRBJ1-2	few	.	CATSDSDSSNYGYTF
TRBV6-5	TRBJ2-1	.	.	CASSYGGLGGDTWEFF
TRBV19	TRBJ1-6	.	.	CASSIGVPNSPLHF
TRBV6-5	TRBJ2-7	.	.	CASSSGQSYEQYF
TRBV5-6	TRBJ1-4	.	.	CASSLSGGPNEKLFF
TRBV3-1/TRBV3-2	TRBJ1-2	.	.	CASSLHTNYGYTF
TRBV5-6	TRBJ1-1	.	.	CASSFSPGLMNTEAFF
TRBV19	TRBJ1-3	once	.	CASSRQNPGSGNTIYF
TRBV11-2	TRBJ1-3	once	.	CASSFGQSSGNTIYF
TRBV9	TRBJ1-5	.	.	CASSVGEGRNQPQHF
TRBV13	TRBJ1-2	.	.	CASSSSQRYGYTF
TRBV7-9	TRBJ2-7	.	.	CASSPDRGGHEQYF
TRBV12-3/TRBV12-4	TRBJ1-5	.	TRBD1	CASTGDSPQPQHF
TRBV5-5	TRBJ2-3	.	TRBD2	CASSFRLAYSTDTQYF
TRBV19	TRBJ1-2	.	.	CASSIQGYGYTF
TRBV6-4	TRBJ1-2	many	.	CATRDTLEYGYTF
TRBV4-2	TRBJ1-2	few	TRBD1	CASAFQTGGDYGYTF
TRBV19	TRBJ2-3	.	TRBD2	CASSIWAGGLKGTDTQYF
TRBV28	TRBJ2-7	few	TRBD1	CASSFRGQAAYEQYF
TRBV5-1	TRBJ1-2	once	.	CASSSEGGYGYTF
TRBV6-5	TRBJ1-4	.	.	CASRSSYREVEKLFF
TRBV23-1	TRBJ2-7	.	.	CASSQSRDNYEQYF
TRBV4-3	TRBJ1-1	.	TRBD1	CASSQDYTRDRTHEAFF
TRBV7-2	TRBJ1-2	once	.	CASSFGTHNYGYTF
TRBV27	TRBJ2-4	.	.	CASSPSRGIQYF
TRBV27	TRBJ1-2	.	TRBD1	CASSLAGGPLGGYTF
TRBV19	TRBJ1-5	.	.	CASSIMKGGNQPQHF
TRBV27	TRBJ2-7	.	.	CASSLGSYEQYF
TRBV25-1	TRBJ2-3	.	TRBD1	CASREPGQGRDTQYF
TRBV4-3	TRBJ2-3	once	TRBD2	CASSLTSVSSQGADTQYF
TRBV28	TRBJ2-7	.	TRBD1	CASSSSGTGAGEQYF
TRBV7-9	TRBJ2-6	.	.	CAIDGQGAANVLTF
TRBV28	TRBJ1-1	.	.	CASSPPTDRLRAFF
TRBV5-1	TRBJ1-4	.	.	CASSLEGRRGGKLFF
TRBV4-2	TRBJ1-2	.	.	CASSQDRINYGYTF
TRBV6-5	TRBJ1-6	.	.	CASKGGQDNSPLHF
TRBV5-1	TRBJ2-1	.	.	CASSSLGVEQFF
TRBV24-1	TRBJ2-1	.	.	CATRDKRDNEQFF
TRBV2	TRBJ1-5	.	.	CASSMGGVGQPQHF
TRBV23-1	TRBJ1-2	once	TRBD1	CASRQKQGDGYTF
TRBV6-5	TRBJ2-7	few	.	CASSYSIQGSYEQYF
TRBV7-9	TRBJ1-3	.	.	CAPAGTSGNTIYF